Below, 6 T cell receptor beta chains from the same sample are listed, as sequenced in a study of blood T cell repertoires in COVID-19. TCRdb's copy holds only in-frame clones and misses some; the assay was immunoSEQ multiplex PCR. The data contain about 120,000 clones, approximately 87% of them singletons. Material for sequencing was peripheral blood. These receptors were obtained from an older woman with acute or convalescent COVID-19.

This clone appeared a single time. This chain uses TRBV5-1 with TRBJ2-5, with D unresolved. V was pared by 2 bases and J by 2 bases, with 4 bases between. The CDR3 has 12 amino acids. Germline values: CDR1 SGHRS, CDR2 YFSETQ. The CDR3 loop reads CASSFKQETQYF. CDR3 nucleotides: TGCGCCAGCAGCTTCAAACAAGAGACCCAGTACTTC.

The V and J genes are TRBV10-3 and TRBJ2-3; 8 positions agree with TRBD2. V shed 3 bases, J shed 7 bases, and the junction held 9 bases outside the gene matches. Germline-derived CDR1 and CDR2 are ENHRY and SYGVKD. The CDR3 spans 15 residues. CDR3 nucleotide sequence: TGTGCCATCAGTGACTCAGCGGGGGCCTCCTATACGCAGTATTTT. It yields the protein CAISDSAGASYTQYF.

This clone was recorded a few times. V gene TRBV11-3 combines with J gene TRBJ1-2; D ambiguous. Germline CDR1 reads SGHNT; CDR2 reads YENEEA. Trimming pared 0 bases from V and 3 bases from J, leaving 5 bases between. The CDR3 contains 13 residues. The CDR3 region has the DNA TGTGCCAGCAGCTTAGACCAGGACTATGGCTACACCTTC. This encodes CASSLDQDYGYTF.

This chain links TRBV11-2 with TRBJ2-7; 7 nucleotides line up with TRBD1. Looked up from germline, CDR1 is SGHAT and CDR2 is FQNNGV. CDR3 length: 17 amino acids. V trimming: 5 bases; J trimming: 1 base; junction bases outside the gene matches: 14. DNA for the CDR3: TGTGCCAGCAGCCATCTAAAACGGGACAGCGGTTCCTACGAGCAGTACTTC. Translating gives CASSHLKRDSGSYEQYF.

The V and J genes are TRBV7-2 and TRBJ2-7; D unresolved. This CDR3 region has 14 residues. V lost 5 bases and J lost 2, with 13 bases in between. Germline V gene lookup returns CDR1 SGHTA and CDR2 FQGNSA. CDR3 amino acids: CASSGPGRPYEQYF. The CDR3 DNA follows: TGTGCCAGCAGCGGGCCCGGAAGACCCTACGAGCAGTACTTC.

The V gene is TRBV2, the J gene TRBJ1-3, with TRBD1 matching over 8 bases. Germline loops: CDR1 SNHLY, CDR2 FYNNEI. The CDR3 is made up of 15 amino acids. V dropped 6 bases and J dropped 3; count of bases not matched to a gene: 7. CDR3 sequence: CASSPQGVVGNTIYF. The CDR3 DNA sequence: TGTGCCAGCAGCCCACAGGGGGTTGTTGGAAACACCATATATTTT. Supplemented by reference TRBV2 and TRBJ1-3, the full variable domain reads EPEVTQTPSHQVTQMGQEVILRCVPISNHLYFYWYRQILGQKVEFLVSFYNNEISEKSEIFDDQFSVERPDGSNFTLKIRSTKLEDSAMYFCASSPQGVVGNTIYFGEGSWLTVV.